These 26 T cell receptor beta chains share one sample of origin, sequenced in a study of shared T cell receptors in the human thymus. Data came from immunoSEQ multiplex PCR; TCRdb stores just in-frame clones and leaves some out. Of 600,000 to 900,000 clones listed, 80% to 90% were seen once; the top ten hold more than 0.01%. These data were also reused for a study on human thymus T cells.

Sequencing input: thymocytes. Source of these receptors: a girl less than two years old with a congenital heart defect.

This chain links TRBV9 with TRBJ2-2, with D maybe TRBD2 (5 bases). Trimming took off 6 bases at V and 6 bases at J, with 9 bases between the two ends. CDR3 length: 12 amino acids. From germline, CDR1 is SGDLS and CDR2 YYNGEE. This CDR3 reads CASTRGAGELFF. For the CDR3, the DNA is TGTGCCAGCACCCGGGGTGCCGGGGAGCTGTTTTTT.

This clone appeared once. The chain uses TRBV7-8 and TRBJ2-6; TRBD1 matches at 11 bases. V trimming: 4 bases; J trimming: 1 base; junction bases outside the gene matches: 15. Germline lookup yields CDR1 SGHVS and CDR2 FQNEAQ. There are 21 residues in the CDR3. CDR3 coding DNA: TGTGCCAGCAGCTCTTATTCCCACAGCCGGGACAGGGGGTCTGGGGCCAACGTCCTGACTTTC. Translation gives CASSSYSHSRDRGSGANVLTF.

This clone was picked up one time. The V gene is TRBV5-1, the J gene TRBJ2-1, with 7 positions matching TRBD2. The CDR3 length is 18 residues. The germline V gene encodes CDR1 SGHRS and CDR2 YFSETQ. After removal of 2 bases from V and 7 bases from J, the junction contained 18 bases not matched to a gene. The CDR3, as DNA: TGCGCCAGCAGCTTATATAAGTCGCGTCAGGCCGGGAGGAATGAGCAGTTCTTC. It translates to CASSLYKSRQAGRNEQFF.

The CDR3 DNA is TGTGCCAGCAGCAGGGGACAGGGGGAAGTGTGCTACACCTTC. This sequence encodes CASSRGQGEVCYTF. The chain links TRBV5-4 to TRBJ1-2; TRBD1 matches 11 bases. This CDR3 is built from 14 residues. Germline CDR1 is SGHNT and CDR2 is YYREEE (reference sequence). With V trimmed by 4 bases and J by 9 bases, 8 bases remained unmatched.

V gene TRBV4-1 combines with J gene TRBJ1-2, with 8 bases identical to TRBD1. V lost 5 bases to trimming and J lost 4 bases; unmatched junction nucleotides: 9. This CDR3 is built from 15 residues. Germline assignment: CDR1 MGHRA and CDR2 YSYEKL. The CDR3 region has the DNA TGCGCCAGCAGCTTGTCGGGACAGGAGTGCTATGGCTACACCTTC. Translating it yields CASSLSGQECYGYTF.

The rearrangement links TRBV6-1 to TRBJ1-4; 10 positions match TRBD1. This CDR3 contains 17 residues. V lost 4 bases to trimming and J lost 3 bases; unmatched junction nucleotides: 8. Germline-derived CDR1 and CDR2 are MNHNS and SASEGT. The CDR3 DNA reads TGTGCCAGCAGTGGTAAGGGACAGGGGTTAGCTAATGAAAAACTGTTTTTT. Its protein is CASSGKGQGLANEKLFF.

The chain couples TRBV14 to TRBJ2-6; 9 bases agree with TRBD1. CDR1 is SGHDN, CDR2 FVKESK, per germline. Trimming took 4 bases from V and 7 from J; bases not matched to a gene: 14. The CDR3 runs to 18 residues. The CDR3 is CASSPKGGQGFSANVLTF. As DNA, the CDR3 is TGTGCCAGCAGCCCCAAGGGGGGACAGGGTTTCTCCGCCAACGTCCTGACTTTC.

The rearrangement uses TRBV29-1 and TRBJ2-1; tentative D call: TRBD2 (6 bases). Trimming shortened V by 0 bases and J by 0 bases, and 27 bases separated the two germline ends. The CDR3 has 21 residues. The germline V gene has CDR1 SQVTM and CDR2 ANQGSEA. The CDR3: CSVEDRGLGRVPPSSYNEQFF. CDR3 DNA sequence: TGCAGCGTTGAAGATCGGGGGTTGGGCAGGGTCCCTCCGAGCTCCTACAATGAGCAGTTCTTC.

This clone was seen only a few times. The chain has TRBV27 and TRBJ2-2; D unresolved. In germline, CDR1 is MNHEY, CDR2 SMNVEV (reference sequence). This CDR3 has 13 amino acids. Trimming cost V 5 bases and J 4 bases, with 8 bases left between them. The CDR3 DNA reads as TGTGCCAGCAGTCGCCCGAGCACCGGGGAGCTGTTTTTT. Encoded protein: CASSRPSTGELFF.

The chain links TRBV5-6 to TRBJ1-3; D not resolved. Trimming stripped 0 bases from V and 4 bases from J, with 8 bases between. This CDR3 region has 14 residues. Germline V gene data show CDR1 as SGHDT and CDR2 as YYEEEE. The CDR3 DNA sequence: TGTGCCAGCAGCTTGGGGGAGTGCGGAAACACCATATATTTT. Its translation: CASSLGECGNTIYF.

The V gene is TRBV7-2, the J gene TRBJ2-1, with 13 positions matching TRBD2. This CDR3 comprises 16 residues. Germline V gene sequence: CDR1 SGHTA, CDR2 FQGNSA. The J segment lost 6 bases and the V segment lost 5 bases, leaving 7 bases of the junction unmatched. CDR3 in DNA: TGTGCCAGCAGCCCCAGGACTAGCGGGGGCGTCAATGAGCAGTTCTTC. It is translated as CASSPRTSGGVNEQFF.

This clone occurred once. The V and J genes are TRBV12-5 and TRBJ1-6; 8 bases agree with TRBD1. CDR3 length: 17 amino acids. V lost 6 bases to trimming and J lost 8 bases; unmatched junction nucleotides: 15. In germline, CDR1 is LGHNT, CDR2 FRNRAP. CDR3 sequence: CASGTQRMGQEDSPLHF. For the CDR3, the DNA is TGTGCTAGTGGCACCCAGCGAATGGGACAGGAAGATTCACCCCTCCACTTT.

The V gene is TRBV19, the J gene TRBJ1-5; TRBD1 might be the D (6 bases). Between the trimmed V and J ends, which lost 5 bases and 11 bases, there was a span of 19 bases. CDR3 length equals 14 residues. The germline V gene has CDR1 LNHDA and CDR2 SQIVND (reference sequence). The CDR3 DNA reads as TGTGCCAGTAGTGTCGGTGGAGGAGCAGGGGCCCAGCATTTT. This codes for CASSVGGGAGAQHF.

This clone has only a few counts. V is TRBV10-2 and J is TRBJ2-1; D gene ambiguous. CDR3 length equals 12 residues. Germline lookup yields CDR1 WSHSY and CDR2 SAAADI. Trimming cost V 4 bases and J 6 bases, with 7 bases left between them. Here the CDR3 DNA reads TGCGCCAGCAGTGTAGCTGGCAATGAGCAGTTCTTC. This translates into CASSVAGNEQFF.

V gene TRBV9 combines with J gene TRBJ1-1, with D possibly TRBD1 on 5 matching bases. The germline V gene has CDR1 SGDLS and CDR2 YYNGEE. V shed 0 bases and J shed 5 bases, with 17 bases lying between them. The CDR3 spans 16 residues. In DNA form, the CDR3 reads TGTGCCAGCAGCGTAGGTCGCCTGGGGCTGGATACTGAAGCTTTCTTT. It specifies CASSVGRLGLDTEAFF.

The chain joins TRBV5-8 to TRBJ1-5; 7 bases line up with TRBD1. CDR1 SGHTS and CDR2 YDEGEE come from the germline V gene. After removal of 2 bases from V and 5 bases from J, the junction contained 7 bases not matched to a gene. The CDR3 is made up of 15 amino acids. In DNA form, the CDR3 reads TGTGCCAGCAGCTTATTAGGACAGGCTCATCAGCCCCAGCATTTT. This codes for CASSLLGQAHQPQHF.

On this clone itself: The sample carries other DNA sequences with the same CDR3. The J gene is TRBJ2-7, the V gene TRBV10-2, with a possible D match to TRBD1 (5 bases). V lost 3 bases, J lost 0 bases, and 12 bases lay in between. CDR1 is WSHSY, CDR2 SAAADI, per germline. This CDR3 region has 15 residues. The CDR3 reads CASSDPGLSSYEQYF. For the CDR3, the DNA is TGCGCCAGCAGTGATCCAGGGCTAAGCTCCTACGAGCAGTACTTC.

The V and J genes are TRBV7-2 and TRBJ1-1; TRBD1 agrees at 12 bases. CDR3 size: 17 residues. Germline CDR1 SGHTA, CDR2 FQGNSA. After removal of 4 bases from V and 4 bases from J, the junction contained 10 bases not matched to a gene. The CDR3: CASSSEGQGAIFTEAFF. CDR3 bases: TGTGCCAGCAGCTCCGAGGGACAGGGGGCAATTTTCACTGAAGCTTTCTTT.

DNA of the CDR3: TGTGCCAGCATCGGGCGGACTAGTGTGGCCAGGGAGCTGTTTTTT. Translating gives CASIGRTSVARELFF. The chain links TRBV5-8 to TRBJ2-2; 7 bases are shared with TRBD2. J gave up 9 bases and V 6 bases, and 14 bases lay outside the gene matches. The CDR3 totals 15 residues. The germline V gene encodes CDR1 SGHTS and CDR2 YDEGEE.

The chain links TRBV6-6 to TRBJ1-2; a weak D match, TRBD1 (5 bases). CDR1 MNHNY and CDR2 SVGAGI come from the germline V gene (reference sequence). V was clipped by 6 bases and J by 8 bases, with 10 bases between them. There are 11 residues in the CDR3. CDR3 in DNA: TGTGCCAGCAGATGGGGCACGGGCTACACCTTC. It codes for CASRWGTGYTF.

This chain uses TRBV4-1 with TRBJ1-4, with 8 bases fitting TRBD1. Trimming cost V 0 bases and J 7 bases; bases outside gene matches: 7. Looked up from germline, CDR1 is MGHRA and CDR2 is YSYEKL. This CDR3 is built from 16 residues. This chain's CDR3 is CASSQDETGVGEKLFF. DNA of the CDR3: TGCGCCAGCAGCCAAGATGAGACAGGGGTGGGTGAAAAACTGTTTTTT.

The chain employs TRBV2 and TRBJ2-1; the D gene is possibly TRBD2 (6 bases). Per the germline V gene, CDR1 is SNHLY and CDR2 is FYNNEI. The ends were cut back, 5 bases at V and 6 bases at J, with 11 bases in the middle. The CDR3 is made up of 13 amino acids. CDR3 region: CASSWTGGNEQFF. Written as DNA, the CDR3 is TGTGCCAGCAGTTGGACCGGGGGCAATGAGCAGTTCTTC.

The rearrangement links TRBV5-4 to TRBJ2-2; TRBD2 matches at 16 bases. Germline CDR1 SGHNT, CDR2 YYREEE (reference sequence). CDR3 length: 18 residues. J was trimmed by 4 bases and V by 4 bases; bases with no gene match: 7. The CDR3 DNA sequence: TGTGCCAGCAGCGGGGGACTAGCGGGGGGGACAGGCACCGGGGAGCTGTTTTTT. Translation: CASSGGLAGGTGTGELFF.

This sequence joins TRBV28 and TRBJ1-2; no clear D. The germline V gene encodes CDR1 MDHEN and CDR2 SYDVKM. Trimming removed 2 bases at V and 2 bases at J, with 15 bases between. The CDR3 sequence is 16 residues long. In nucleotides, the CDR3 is TGTGCCAGCAGTTTAAGCCGAGGAGCTGAGAACTATGGCTACACCTTC. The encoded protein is CASSLSRGAENYGYTF.

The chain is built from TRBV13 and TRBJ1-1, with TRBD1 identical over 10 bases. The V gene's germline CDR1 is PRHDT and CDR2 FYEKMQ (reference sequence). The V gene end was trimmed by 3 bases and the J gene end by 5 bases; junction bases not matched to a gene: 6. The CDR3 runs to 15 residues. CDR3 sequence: CASSFNGQGDTEAFF. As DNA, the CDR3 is TGTGCCAGCAGCTTTAATGGACAGGGGGATACTGAAGCTTTCTTT.

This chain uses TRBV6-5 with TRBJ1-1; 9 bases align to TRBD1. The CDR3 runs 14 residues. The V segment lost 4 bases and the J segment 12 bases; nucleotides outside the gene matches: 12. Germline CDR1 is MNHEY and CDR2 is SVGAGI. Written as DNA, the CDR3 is TGTGCCAGCAGTTTCAACCGGGACAGGGCCGAAACTTTCTTT. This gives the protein CASSFNRDRAETFF.